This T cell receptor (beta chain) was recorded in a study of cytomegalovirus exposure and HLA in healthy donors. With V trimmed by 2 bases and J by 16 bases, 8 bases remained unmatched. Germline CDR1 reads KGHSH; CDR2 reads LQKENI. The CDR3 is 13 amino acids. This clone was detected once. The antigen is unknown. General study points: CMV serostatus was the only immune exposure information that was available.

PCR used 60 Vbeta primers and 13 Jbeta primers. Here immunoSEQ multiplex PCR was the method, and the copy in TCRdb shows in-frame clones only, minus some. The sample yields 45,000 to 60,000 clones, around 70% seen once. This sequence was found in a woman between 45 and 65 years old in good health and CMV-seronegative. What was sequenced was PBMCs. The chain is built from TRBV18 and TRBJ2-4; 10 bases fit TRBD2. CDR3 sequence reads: CASSPETSGWGYF. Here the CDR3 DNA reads TGTGCCAGCTCACCAGAGACTAGCGGGTGGGGTTACTTC.